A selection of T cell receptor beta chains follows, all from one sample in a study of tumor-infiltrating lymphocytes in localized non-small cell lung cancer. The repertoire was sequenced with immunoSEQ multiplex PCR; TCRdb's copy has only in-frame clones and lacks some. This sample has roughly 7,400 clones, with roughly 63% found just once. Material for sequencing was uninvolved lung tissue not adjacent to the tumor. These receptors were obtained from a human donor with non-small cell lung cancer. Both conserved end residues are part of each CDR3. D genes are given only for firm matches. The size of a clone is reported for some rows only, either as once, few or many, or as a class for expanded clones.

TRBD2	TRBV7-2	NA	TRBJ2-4	CASSTWRGGGAFDIQYF	TGTGCCAGCAGCACCTGGAGGGGCGGGGGGGCTTTCGACATTCAGTACTTC
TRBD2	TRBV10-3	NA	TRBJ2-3	CAISEVAGGPTDTQYF	TGTGCCATCAGTGAAGTAGCGGGGGGACCCACAGATACGCAGTATTTT
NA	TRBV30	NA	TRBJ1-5	CAWNGGNQPQHF	TGTGCCTGGAACGGGGGCAATCAGCCCCAGCATTTT
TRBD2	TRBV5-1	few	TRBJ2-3	CASSPTSGGSHTQYF	TGCGCCAGCAGCCCCACTAGCGGGGGGTCACATACGCAGTATTTT
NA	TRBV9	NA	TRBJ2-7	CASSVVGVGEQYF	TGTGCCAGCAGCGTAGTGGGGGTGGGCGAGCAGTACTTC
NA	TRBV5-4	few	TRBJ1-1	CASSLGELGTAFF	TGTGCCAGCAGCTTGGGTGAGCTTGGGACCGCTTTCTTT
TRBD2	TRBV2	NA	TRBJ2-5	CASSEVAGGLETQYF	TGTGCCAGCAGTGAGGTGGCGGGGGGGCTGGAGACCCAGTACTTC
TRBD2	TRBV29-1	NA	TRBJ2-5	CSVRTSGAETQYF	TGCAGCGTTCGGACTAGCGGGGCGGAGACCCAGTACTTC
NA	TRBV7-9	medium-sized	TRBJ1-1	CASSPRSGVNTEAFF	TGTGCCAGCAGCCCCCGATCAGGGGTAAACACTGAAGCTTTCTTT
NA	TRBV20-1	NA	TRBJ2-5	CSARPQETQYF	TGCAGTGCTAGACCACAAGAGACCCAGTACTTC
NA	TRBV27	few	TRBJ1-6	CASRGAGRGSPLHF	TGTGCCAGCAGGGGGGCAGGGAGAGGTTCACCCCTCCACTTT
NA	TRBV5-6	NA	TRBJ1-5	CASSFTGPSNQPQHF	TGTGCCAGCAGCTTTACAGGGCCGAGCAATCAGCCCCAGCATTTT
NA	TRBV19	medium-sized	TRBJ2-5	CASSIQVGGQETQYF	TGTGCCAGTAGTATACAGGTTGGGGGGCAAGAGACCCAGTACTTC
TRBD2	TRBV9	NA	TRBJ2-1	CASSVAGGAENEQFF	TGTGCCAGCAGCGTAGCGGGGGGGGCCGAGAATGAGCAGTTCTTC
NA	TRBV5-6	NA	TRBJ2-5	CASSGGTPQETQYF	TGTGCCAGCAGCGGGGGGACGCCCCAAGAGACCCAGTACTTC
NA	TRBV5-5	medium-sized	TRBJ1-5	CASSFGGYGQPQHF	TGTGCCAGCAGCTTTGGAGGTTACGGTCAGCCCCAGCATTTT
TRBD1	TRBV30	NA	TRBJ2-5	CAWTRDSSGGETQYF	TGTGCCTGGACCCGGGACAGTTCCGGAGGAGAGACCCAGTACTTC
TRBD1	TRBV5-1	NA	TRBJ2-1	CASSLGVSARDRVYNEQFF	TGCGCCAGCAGCTTAGGTGTGAGTGCCCGGGACAGGGTCTACAATGAGCAGTTCTTC
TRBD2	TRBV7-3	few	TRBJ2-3	CASSLLAGPTDTQYF	TGTGCCAGCAGCTTGCTAGCGGGACCGACAGATACGCAGTATTTT
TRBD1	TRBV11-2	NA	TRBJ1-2	CASSLPGGLGGYTF	TGTGCCAGCAGCTTACCAGGGGGTCTCGGCGGCTACACCTTC
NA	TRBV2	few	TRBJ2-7	CASSEFGNEQYF	TGTGCCAGCAGTGAATTCGGGAACGAGCAGTACTTC
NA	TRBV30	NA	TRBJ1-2	CAWSRDPVSSYTF	TGTGCCTGGAGTAGGGACCCCGTCTCGAGCTACACCTTC
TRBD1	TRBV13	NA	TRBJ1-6	CASSFRGQGRSPLHF	TGTGCCAGCAGCTTTAGGGGACAGGGACGTTCACCCCTCCACTTT
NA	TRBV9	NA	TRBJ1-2	CASSAGLAGSEGYTF	TGTGCCAGCAGCGCCGGTCTCGCGGGGAGTGAGGGCTACACCTTC
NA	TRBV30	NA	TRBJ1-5	CAWSRDINQPQHF	TGTGCCTGGAGCAGGGACATCAATCAGCCCCAGCATTTT
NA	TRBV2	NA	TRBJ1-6	CASSDRNSPLHF	TGTGCCAGCAGTGACAGGAATTCACCCCTCCACTTT
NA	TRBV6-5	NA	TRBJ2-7	CASSTRDMGSQYF	TGTGCCAGCAGTACCCGGGACATGGGATCGCAGTACTTC
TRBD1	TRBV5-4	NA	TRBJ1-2	CASSSLDREASYGYTF	TGTGCCAGCAGCTCCTTGGACAGGGAGGCAAGCTATGGCTACACCTTC
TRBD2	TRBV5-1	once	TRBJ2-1	CASSLGSSGGRNEQFF	TGCGCCAGCAGCCTGGGAAGTAGCGGGGGGCGGAATGAGCAGTTCTTC
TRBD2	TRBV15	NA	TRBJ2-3	CATSSGLAGHRDTQYF	TGTGCCACCAGCAGCGGACTAGCGGGGCACCGGGATACGCAGTATTTT
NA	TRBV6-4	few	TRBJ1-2	CASSARGAGDGYTF	TGTGCCAGCAGTGCCAGGGGAGCGGGGGACGGCTACACCTTC
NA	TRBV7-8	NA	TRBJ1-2	CASSLTVNYGYTF	TGTGCCAGCAGCCTGACAGTTAACTATGGCTACACCTTC
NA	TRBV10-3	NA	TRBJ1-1	CAISERRLSGTEAFF	TGTGCCATCAGTGAGCGGAGACTCTCAGGGACTGAAGCTTTCTTT
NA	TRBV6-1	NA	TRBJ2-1	CASRIPSGEQFF	TGTGCCAGCAGAATACCGTCTGGCGAGCAGTTCTTC
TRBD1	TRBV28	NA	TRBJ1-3	CAGKGAGAGNTIYF	TGTGCGGGAAAGGGGGCAGGGGCTGGAAACACCATATATTTT
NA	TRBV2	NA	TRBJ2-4	CASRRVVAEWYF	TGTGCCAGCAGGCGGGTCGTAGCGGAGTGGTACTTC
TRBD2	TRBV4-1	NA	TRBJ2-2	CASSQVDSGGSNTGELFF	TGCGCCAGCAGCCAAGTCGATAGCGGGGGCTCGAACACCGGGGAGCTGTTTTTT
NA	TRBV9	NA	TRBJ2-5	CASSVDYNPRETQYF	TGTGCCAGCAGCGTAGACTACAACCCCAGGGAGACCCAGTACTTC
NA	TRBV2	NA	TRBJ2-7	CASSEGPPYEQYF	TGTGCCAGCAGTGAGGGGCCCCCCTACGAGCAGTACTTC
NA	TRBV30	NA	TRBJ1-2	CAWSRDQYGYTF	TGTGCCTGGAGCCGCGACCAGTATGGCTACACCTTC
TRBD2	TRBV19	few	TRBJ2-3	CASSPGLAGGPKQLDTQYF	TGTGCCAGTAGCCCCGGACTAGCGGGGGGGCCAAAGCAGCTGGATACGCAGTATTTT
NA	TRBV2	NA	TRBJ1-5	CAGSDGGGNQPQHF	TGTGCCGGTTCTGACGGGGGAGGCAATCAGCCCCAGCATTTT
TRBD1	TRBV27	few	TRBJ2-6	CASTPLPGQSGANVLTF	TGTGCCAGCACCCCACTCCCGGGACAGTCTGGGGCCAACGTCCTGACTTTC
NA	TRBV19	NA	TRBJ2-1	CASSPRRNEQFF	TGTGCCAGTAGTCCCCGACGGAATGAGCAGTTCTTC
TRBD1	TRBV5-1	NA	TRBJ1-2	CASSLGTGNGYTF	TGCGCCAGCAGCTTGGGGACAGGGAATGGCTACACCTTC
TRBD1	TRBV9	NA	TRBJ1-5	CASSDRDRDQPQHF	TGTGCCAGCAGCGACCGGGACAGGGATCAGCCCCAGCATTTT
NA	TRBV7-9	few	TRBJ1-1	CASSGGDGPNTEAFF	TGTGCCAGCAGCGGGGGGGACGGCCCGAACACTGAAGCTTTCTTT
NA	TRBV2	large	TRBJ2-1	CASSFRVNEQFF	TGTGCCAGCAGTTTCAGGGTCAATGAGCAGTTCTTC